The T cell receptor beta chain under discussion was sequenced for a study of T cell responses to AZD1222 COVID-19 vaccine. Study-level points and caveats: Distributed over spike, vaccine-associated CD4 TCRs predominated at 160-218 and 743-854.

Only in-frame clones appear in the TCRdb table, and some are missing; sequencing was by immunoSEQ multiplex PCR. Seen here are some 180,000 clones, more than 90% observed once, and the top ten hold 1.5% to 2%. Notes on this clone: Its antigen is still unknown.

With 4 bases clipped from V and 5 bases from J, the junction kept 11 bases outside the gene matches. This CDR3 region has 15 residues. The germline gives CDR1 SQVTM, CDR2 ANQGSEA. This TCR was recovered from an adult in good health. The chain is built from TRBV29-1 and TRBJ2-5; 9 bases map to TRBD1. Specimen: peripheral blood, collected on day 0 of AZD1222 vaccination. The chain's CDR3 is CSVGSGQGLGETQYF. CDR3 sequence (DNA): TGCAGCGTTGGTTCCGGACAGGGGCTAGGGGAGACCCAGTACTTC.